The clone carrying this T cell receptor beta chain was picked up a small number of times. What it recognizes is unknown. This entry is derived from a study of human T cells and chemical hapten exposure. Broader study findings: The study found that DPC sensitization did not change TCRs above 1 in 1000 frequency.

Germline assignment: CDR1 SEHNR and CDR2 FQNEAQ (reference sequence). This CDR3 contains 15 residues. V lost 0 bases to trimming and J lost 4 bases; unmatched junction nucleotides: 2. Regarding time point: patch test 2, 6 weeks after DPC sensitization. Indicated treatment: therapeutic diphenylcyclopropenone sensitization with weekly scalp DPC. Blood sampling preceded each patch test application. The library labeled individual cDNA molecules by adding unique molecular identifiers to them. TCRdb re-called the RACE reads with MiXCR, one entry per CDR3 protein. This sample yields approximately 350,000 distinct CDR3 sequences, of which about 6.9% are seen a single time; approximately 5.4% belongs to the top ten.

The V call is TRBV7-9, the J call TRBJ2-3; TRBD1 matches at 9 bases. The TCR was taken from a woman aged 18-29 years with alopecia areata. Some clones in this sample may be carry-over from other donors' samples. The specimen was whole blood, collected in connection with sensitization to the hapten diphenylcyclopropenone (DPC). The CDR3 DNA sequence: TGTGCCAGCAGCTTAGCCCGGGACAGGGCAGATACGCAGTATTTT. It translates to CASSLARDRADTQYF.